The sequence of this TCR beta chain was determined in a study of Graves' ophthalmopathy and Graves' hyperthyroidism. Amplified TCR beta CDR3 regions were obtained using RNA transcripts as template. RT-PCR with HTBI primers came first, then second-round multiplex PCR. TCRdb itself ran the multiplex PCR reads through MiXCR, one entry per CDR3 protein. The sample consists of a few hundred thousand distinct CDR3 sequences, about 16% of them appearing once. A follow-up of 18 months without ophthalmopathy meant that hyperthyroidism was stable. In its sample, this clonotype was seen many times. The CDR3 is 14 amino acids. CDR1 and CDR2 from the germline V gene are SGHAT and FQNNGV. Trimming removed 5 bases at V and 1 base at J, with 11 bases between.

This TCR was sampled from a woman between 18 and 29 years old with stable Graves' hyperthyroidism. The sample taken for sequencing was peripheral blood. The chain combines TRBV11-2 with TRBJ1-1; D gene ambiguous. The CDR3 DNA sequence: TGTGCCAGCAGCCCGCTCAGTTGGAACACTGAAGCTTTCTTT. This codes for CASSPLSWNTEAFF.